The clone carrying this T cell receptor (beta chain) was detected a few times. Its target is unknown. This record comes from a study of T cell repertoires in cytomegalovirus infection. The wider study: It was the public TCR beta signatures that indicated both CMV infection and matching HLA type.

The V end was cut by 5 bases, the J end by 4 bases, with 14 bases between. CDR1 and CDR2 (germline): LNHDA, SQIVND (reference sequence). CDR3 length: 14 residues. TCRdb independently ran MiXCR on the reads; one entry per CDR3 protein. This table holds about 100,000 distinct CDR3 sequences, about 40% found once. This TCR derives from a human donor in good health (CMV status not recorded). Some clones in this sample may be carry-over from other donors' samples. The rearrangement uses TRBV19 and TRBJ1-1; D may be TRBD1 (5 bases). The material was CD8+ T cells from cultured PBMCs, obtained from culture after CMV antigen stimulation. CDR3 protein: CASSPGLGGTEAFF. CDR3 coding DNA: TGTGCCAGTAGTCCAGGGTTGGGTGGCACTGAAGCTTTCTTT.